The 30 T cell receptor beta chains below all came from one sample that was sequenced in a study of blood T cell repertoires in COVID-19. Profiled with immunoSEQ multiplex PCR; TCRdb holds only in-frame clones, not every one. The data hold about 85,000 clones, with approximately 90% observed a single time. The sample taken for sequencing was peripheral blood. The source of these receptors is a man aged 45-60 years with acute or convalescent COVID-19.

The chain recombines TRBV5-1 with TRBJ2-3, with 7 nucleotides matching TRBD1. Germline CDR1 is SGHRS and CDR2 is YFSETQ. CDR3 size: 15 residues. V lost 0 bases and J lost 3; bases outside the gene matches: 4. The CDR3 reads CASSLVPTGTDTQYF. Written as DNA, the CDR3 is TGCGCCAGCAGCTTGGTGCCGACAGGGACAGATACGCAGTATTTT. The entire variable domain, with the rest obtained from reference TRBV5-1 and TRBJ2-3, is as follows: KAGVTQTPRYLIKTRGQQVTLSCSPISGHRSVSWYQQTPGQGLQFLFEYFSETQRNKGNFPGRFSGRQFSNSRSEMNVSTLELGDSALYLCASSLVPTGTDTQYFGPGTRLTVL.

This chain links TRBV6-1 with TRBJ1-2, with D tentatively TRBD1 (6 bases). This CDR3 has 14 amino acids. V lost 0 bases and J 8 bases, leaving 13 bases between the germline ends. Germline V gene sequence: CDR1 MNHNS, CDR2 SASEGT. The CDR3 loop is CASSEAGGARGYTF. The DNA for the CDR3 is TGTGCCAGCAGTGAAGCGGGGGGGGCGCGAGGCTACACCTTC.

V gene TRBV4-1 combines with J gene TRBJ1-3, with TRBD1 matching over 7 bases. V dropped 1 base and J dropped 2; count of bases not matched to a gene: 5. Germline loops: CDR1 MGHRA, CDR2 YSYEKL. This CDR3 comprises 16 residues. DNA for the CDR3: TGCGCCAGCAGCCAAGCGGAGGGGGCGCCTGGAAACACCATATATTTT. The encoded protein is CASSQAEGAPGNTIYF.

This chain links TRBV6-5 with TRBJ1-4; 9 nucleotides match TRBD1. Per the germline V gene, CDR1 is MNHEY and CDR2 is SVGAGI. With V trimmed by 6 bases and J by 7 bases, 9 bases remained unmatched. The CDR3 contains 15 residues. CDR3 bases: TGTGCCAGCAGCCGGACAGGGGATAAGGCTGAAAAACTGTTTTTT. This translates into CASSRTGDKAEKLFF.

The J gene is TRBJ1-4, the V gene TRBV18; 8 bases line up with TRBD1. With 2 bases clipped from V and 10 bases from J, the junction kept 9 bases outside the gene matches. Germline V lookup: CDR1 KGHSH, CDR2 LQKENI. The CDR3 length is 15 residues. As DNA, the CDR3 is TGTGCCAGCTCACCAGGGAGTACAGGGGGAGGAAAACTGTTTTTT. This sequence encodes CASSPGSTGGGKLFF. Full variable domain (rest looked up from reference TRBV18 and TRBJ1-4): NAGVMQNPRHLVRRRGQEARLRCSPMKGHSHVYWYRQLPEEGLKFMVYLQKENIIDESGMPKERFSAEFPKEGPSILRIQQVVRGDSAAYFCASSPGSTGGGKLFFGSGTQLSVL.

The chain is built from TRBV5-1 and TRBJ2-2, with D maybe TRBD1 (5 bases). Trimming left V 6 bases short and J 9 bases short, with 24 bases between. The CDR3 sequence is 16 residues long. CDR1 SGHRS and CDR2 YFSETQ come from the germline V gene. This CDR3 reads CASNSIQDVGARELFF. CDR3 DNA sequence: TGCGCCAGCAATTCGATCCAGGATGTTGGGGCCCGGGAGCTGTTTTTT.

The chain combines TRBV29-1 with TRBJ2-1, with a possible D match to TRBD1 (5 bases). The V gene lost 0 bases and the J gene lost 0 bases, with 12 bases spanning the gap. This CDR3 has 16 amino acids. CDR1 and CDR2 (germline): SQVTM, ANQGSEA. CDR3: CSVEDGAASSYNEQFF. The CDR3 region has the DNA TGCAGCGTTGAAGATGGGGCAGCTAGCTCCTACAATGAGCAGTTCTTC.

V gene TRBV11-2 combines with J gene TRBJ2-2; TRBD2 might be the D (5 bases). Trimming removed 4 bases from V and 0 bases from J, with 9 bases in between. Germline V gene lookup returns CDR1 SGHAT and CDR2 FQNNGV. The CDR3 is 15 amino acids. The CDR3 coding sequence is TGTGCCAGCAGCTGGAGCGGATCGAACACCGGGGAGCTGTTTTTT. Translation gives CASSWSGSNTGELFF. Filled out from reference TRBV11-2 and TRBJ2-2, the complete variable domain reads EAGVAQSPRYKIIEKRQSVAFWCNPISGHATLYWYQQILGQGPKLLIQFQNNGVVDDSQLPKDRFSAERLKGVDSTLKIQPAKLEDSAVYLCASSWSGSNTGELFFGEGSRLTVL.

V gene TRBV5-1 combines with J gene TRBJ2-2, with 7 positions matching TRBD2. Trimming took 2 bases from V and 5 from J; bases not matched to a gene: 3. The CDR3 has 14 amino acids. Germline V gene lookup returns CDR1 SGHRS and CDR2 YFSETQ. Here the CDR3 DNA reads TGCGCCAGCAGCTTCTTCGGGGGGACCGGGGAGCTGTTTTTT. It codes for CASSFFGGTGELFF.

CDR3 sequence reads: CASSEVTSGQETQYF. The CDR3 nucleotides are TGCGCCAGCAGCGAGGTAACTAGCGGGCAAGAGACCCAGTACTTC. The V and J genes are TRBV5-1 and TRBJ2-5; 9 bases are shared with TRBD2. Germline loops: CDR1 SGHRS, CDR2 YFSETQ. The CDR3 consists of 15 residues. V trimming: 4 bases; J trimming: 2 bases; junction bases outside the gene matches: 6.

This clone ranks as medium-sized. The V call is TRBV29-1, the J call TRBJ1-2, with 8 bases that match TRBD1. Losses at the gene ends were 3 bases for V and 7 bases for J; bases not matched to a gene: 7. CDR1 and CDR2 (germline): SQVTM, ANQGSEA. This CDR3 region has 13 residues. The CDR3 loop is CSVDDRGWRGYTF. CDR3 in DNA: TGCAGCGTTGATGACAGGGGCTGGCGTGGCTACACCTTC.

V is TRBV24-1 and J is TRBJ1-2; D is unresolved. This CDR3 has 14 residues. The germline V and J ends were trimmed by 2 bases and 7 bases, with 13 bases remaining between them. Germline CDR1 reads KGHDR; CDR2 reads SFDVKD. This chain's CDR3 is CATSDWAPESGYTF. CDR3 nucleotides: TGTGCCACCAGTGATTGGGCTCCTGAGAGTGGCTACACCTTC.

The chain combines TRBV3-1 (or the pseudogene TRBV3-2) with TRBJ2-7, with D possibly being TRBD2 (7 bases). The CDR3 has 16 amino acids. V shed 4 bases and J shed 3 bases, with 19 bases lying between them. CDR1 LGHDT and CDR2 YNNKEL come from the germline V gene (reference sequence). CDR3 DNA sequence: TGTGCCAGCAGCCCGGGGGAGGGACATAAGGGCTACGAGCAGTACTTC. Encoded protein: CASSPGEGHKGYEQYF.

The chain uses TRBV5-1 and TRBJ2-1, with TRBD2 matching over 13 bases. V was clipped by 2 bases and J by 7 bases; unmatched bases: 6. Germline assignment: CDR1 SGHRS and CDR2 YFSETQ. The CDR3 length is 16 residues. As DNA, the CDR3 is TGCGCCAGCAGCTTTAAACTAGCGGGAGGGATGAATGAGCAGTTCTTC. It specifies CASSFKLAGGMNEQFF.

This CDR3 reads CASSMGQGADTQYF. The CDR3 region has the DNA TGTGCCAGTAGTATGGGACAGGGTGCAGATACGCAGTATTTT. The V call is TRBV19, the J call TRBJ2-3, with TRBD1 matching 9 bases. This CDR3 is 14 amino acids long. The V gene end was trimmed by 3 bases and the J gene end by 4 bases; junction bases not matched to a gene: 2. Germline V lookup: CDR1 LNHDA, CDR2 SQIVND (reference sequence).

The rearrangement joins TRBV2 to TRBJ1-1, with D possibly matching TRBD1 (5 bases). The germline CDR1 and CDR2 sequences are SNHLY and FYNNEI. Between the trimmed V and J ends, which lost 2 bases and 12 bases, there was a span of 16 bases. The CDR3 consists of 13 residues. CDR3 in amino acids: CASSEMGGEETFF. Written as DNA, the CDR3 is TGTGCCAGCAGTGAAATGGGGGGGGAGGAAACTTTCTTT.

The chain is built from TRBV19 and TRBJ2-1; D is possibly TRBD2 (6 bases). V lost 3 bases, J lost 3 bases, and 12 bases lay in between. This CDR3 has 15 amino acids. From germline, CDR1 is LNHDA and CDR2 SQIVND (reference sequence). CDR3 region: CASSMGRGLYNEQFF. For the CDR3, the DNA is TGTGCCAGTAGTATGGGGCGGGGCCTCTACAATGAGCAGTTCTTC.

The rearrangement links TRBV4-3 to TRBJ1-4, with 9 bases fitting TRBD1. Germline-derived CDR1 and CDR2 are LGHNA and YSLEER. CDR3 length: 14 amino acids. With V trimmed by 4 bases and J by 6 bases, 3 bases remained unmatched. The CDR3 sequence is CASSRRDRDEKLFF. The DNA for the CDR3 is TGCGCCAGCAGCCGACGGGACAGGGATGAAAAACTGTTTTTT.

V usage is TRBV7-9 and J usage is TRBJ1-2; the D is unclear. This CDR3 is built from 13 residues. Germline V gene lookup returns CDR1 SEHNR and CDR2 FQNEAQ (reference sequence). The germline V and J ends were trimmed by 4 bases and 2 bases, with 8 bases remaining between them. In DNA form, the CDR3 reads TGTGCCAGCAGCTCTACACTAAACTATGGCTACACCTTC. It translates to CASSSTLNYGYTF.

This chain connects TRBV18 to TRBJ1-2; tentative D call: TRBD1 (6 bases). Trimming shortened V by 4 bases and J by 0 bases, and 15 bases separated the two germline ends. CDR3 length: 16 amino acids. Germline lookup yields CDR1 KGHSH and CDR2 LQKENI. The CDR3 sequence: CASSLEQGRANYGYTF. The CDR3 DNA reads as TGTGCCAGCTCACTAGAACAGGGCCGAGCTAACTATGGCTACACCTTC.

The chain is built from TRBV2 and TRBJ1-3, with D possibly being TRBD1 (5 bases). The CDR3 loop spans 15 amino acids. V lost 4 bases, J lost 4 bases, and 14 bases lay in between. Germline values: CDR1 SNHLY, CDR2 FYNNEI. The CDR3 region is CASSATGVGGNTIYF. Here the CDR3 DNA reads TGTGCCAGCAGTGCGACGGGGGTGGGAGGAAACACCATATATTTT.

The chain combines TRBV24-1 with TRBJ2-7; 7 positions agree with TRBD1. V lost 2 bases to trimming and J lost 8 bases; unmatched junction nucleotides: 8. This CDR3 has 14 amino acids. Germline loops: CDR1 KGHDR, CDR2 SFDVKD. The CDR3 sequence: CATSDWDSPEKQYF. In DNA, the CDR3 is TGTGCCACCAGTGATTGGGACAGCCCGGAGAAGCAGTACTTC.

J is TRBJ1-2 and V is TRBV5-6; 7 nucleotides match TRBD1. Germline CDR1 reads SGHDT; CDR2 reads YYEEEE. The CDR3 contains 12 residues. The trim removed 4 bases at V and 3 bases at J, leaving 0 bases unmatched. CDR3 sequence: CASSDRDYGYTF. CDR3 bases: TGTGCCAGCAGCGACAGGGACTATGGCTACACCTTC.

This clone was seen a single time. This chain links TRBV24-1 with TRBJ1-1; D is ambiguous. The CDR3 is 13 amino acids. The germline gives CDR1 KGHDR, CDR2 SFDVKD. V was trimmed by 8 bases and J by 3 bases, leaving 12 bases between them. The CDR3 DNA is TGTGCCACCAAGGAGGGCCCGTACACTGAAGCTTTCTTT. Protein: CATKEGPYTEAFF.

The sample holds one count of this clone. V is TRBV10-3 and J is TRBJ1-3, with 7 bases that match TRBD1. Germline V gives CDR1 ENHRY, CDR2 SYGVKD. The CDR3 runs 15 residues. Germline trimming cut 3 bases from V and 0 bases from J; bases unmatched to any gene: 2. The CDR3 protein is CAISETGDSGNTIYF. Written as DNA, the CDR3 is TGTGCCATCAGTGAAACAGGGGACTCTGGAAACACCATATATTTT.

In this sample, this clone turned up a few times. V and J are TRBV19 and TRBJ1-5; D is possibly TRBD1 (6 bases). Trimming left V 7 bases short and J 4 bases short, with 14 bases between. The CDR3 runs to 14 residues. Per the germline V gene, CDR1 is LNHDA and CDR2 is SQIVND (reference sequence). CDR3: CASTAGTSNQPQHF. CDR3 nucleotide sequence: TGTGCCAGTACCGCAGGGACAAGTAATCAGCCCCAGCATTTT.

The rearrangement joins TRBV3-1 (or the pseudogene TRBV3-2) to TRBJ2-3; the D gene is possibly TRBD2 (6 bases). This CDR3 spans 14 amino acids. Germline CDR1 is LGHDT and CDR2 is YNNKEL (reference sequence). The ends were cut back, 0 bases at V and 6 bases at J, with 10 bases in the middle. The CDR3 sequence: CASSQEVGGDTQYF. DNA for the CDR3: TGTGCCAGCAGCCAAGAAGTTGGGGGGGATACGCAGTATTTT.

V usage is TRBV27 and J usage is TRBJ1-6; TRBD1 matches at 7 bases. CDR3 size: 14 residues. The germline gives CDR1 MNHEY, CDR2 SMNVEV (reference sequence). J was trimmed by 6 bases and V by 7 bases; bases with no gene match: 6. CDR3 in amino acids: CASTPDRINSPLHF. The CDR3 nucleotides read TGTGCCAGCACCCCGGACAGGATTAATTCACCCCTCCACTTT.

This chain links TRBV9 with TRBJ1-2; 8 bases agree with TRBD1. V trimming: 3 bases; J trimming: 5 bases; junction bases outside the gene matches: 6. Looked up from germline, CDR1 is SGDLS and CDR2 is YYNGEE. The CDR3 contains 14 residues. DNA of the CDR3: TGTGCCAGCAGCGCAGGGGACAGGAATTATGGCTACACCTTC. This sequence encodes CASSAGDRNYGYTF.

The chain employs TRBV29-1 and TRBJ2-7; possible D gene TRBD2, 6 bases. The V and J ends lost 4 bases and 5 bases respectively, with 12 bases between them. The CDR3 sequence is 12 residues long. CDR1 is SQVTM and CDR2 is ANQGSEA in the germline V gene. The CDR3 here is CSVVGRLNEQYF. The CDR3 region has the DNA TGCAGCGTTGTCGGGAGATTGAACGAGCAGTACTTC.